This T cell receptor beta chain is drawn from a study of CD8 T cells in ankylosing spondylitis. TCR beta libraries were made by quantitative 5'-RACE with molecular barcodes. TCRdb processed the 5' RACE reads anew with MiXCR; each CDR3 protein has one entry. Of roughly 100,000 distinct CDR3 sequences in the sample, about 7.7% were seen once. Germline assignment: CDR1 SGHTA and CDR2 FQGNSA. Trimming removed 2 bases from V and 3 bases from J, with 20 bases in between. This CDR3 is built from 17 residues. This clonotype was recorded many times. Source material: blood, either unsorted or a sorted T cell fraction (not recorded which). The V call is TRBV7-2, the J call TRBJ2-7; D possibly uses TRBD1 or TRBD2 (5 bases each). The source is a male donor with ankylosing spondylitis or in good health (not recorded which). CDR3 sequence (DNA): TGTGCCAGCAGCTTAACCAGCTTGGGGGAGTTGAGCTACGAGCAGTACTTC. Translating it yields CASSLTSLGELSYEQYF.